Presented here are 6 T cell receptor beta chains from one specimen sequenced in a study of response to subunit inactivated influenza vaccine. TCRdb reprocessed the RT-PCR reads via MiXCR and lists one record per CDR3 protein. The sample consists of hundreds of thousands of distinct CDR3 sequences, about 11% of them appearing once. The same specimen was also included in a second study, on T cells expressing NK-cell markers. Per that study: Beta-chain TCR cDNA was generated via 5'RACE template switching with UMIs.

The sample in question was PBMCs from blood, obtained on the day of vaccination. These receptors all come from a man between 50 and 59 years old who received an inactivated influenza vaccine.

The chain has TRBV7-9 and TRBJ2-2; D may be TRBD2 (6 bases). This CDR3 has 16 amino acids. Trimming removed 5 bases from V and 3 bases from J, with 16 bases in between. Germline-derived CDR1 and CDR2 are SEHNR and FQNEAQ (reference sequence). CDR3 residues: CASSLRRAGHTGELFF. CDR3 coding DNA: TGTGCCAGCAGCCTACGGAGGGCTGGGCACACCGGGGAGCTGTTTTTT.

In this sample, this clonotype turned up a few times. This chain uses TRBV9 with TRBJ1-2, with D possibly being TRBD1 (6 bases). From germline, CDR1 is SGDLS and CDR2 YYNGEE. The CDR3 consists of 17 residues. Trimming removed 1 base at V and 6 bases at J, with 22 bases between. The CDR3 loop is CASSVFTGRGRGHGYTF. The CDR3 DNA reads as TGTGCCAGCAGCGTATTCACAGGCAGGGGAAGAGGCCATGGCTACACCTTC.

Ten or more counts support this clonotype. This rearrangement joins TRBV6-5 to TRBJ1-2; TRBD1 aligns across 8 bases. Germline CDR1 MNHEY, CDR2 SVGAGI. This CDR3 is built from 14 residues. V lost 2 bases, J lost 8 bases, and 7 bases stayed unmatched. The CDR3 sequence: CASSYGQGAQGYTF. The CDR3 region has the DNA TGTGCCAGCAGTTACGGGCAGGGGGCGCAAGGCTACACCTTC.

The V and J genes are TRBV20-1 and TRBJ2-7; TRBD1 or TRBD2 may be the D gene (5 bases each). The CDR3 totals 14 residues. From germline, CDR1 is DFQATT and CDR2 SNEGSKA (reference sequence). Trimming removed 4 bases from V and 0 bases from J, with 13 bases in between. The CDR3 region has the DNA TGCAGTGCTAAGGTGGGGCTAGCCTCCTACGAGCAGTACTTC. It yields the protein CSAKVGLASYEQYF.

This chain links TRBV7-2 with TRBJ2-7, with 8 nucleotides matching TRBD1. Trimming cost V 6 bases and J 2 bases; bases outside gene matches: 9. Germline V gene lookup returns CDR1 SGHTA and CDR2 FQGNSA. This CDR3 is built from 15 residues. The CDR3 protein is CASRTLTGAPYEQYF. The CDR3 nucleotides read TGTGCCAGCAGGACCCTGACAGGGGCACCCTACGAGCAGTACTTC.

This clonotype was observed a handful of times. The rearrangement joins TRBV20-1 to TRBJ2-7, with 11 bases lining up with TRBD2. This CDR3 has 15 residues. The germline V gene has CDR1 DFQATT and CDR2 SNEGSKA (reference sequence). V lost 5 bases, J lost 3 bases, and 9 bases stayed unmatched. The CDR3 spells CSAGALAGGYYEQYF. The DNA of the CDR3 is TGCAGTGCTGGAGCTCTAGCGGGGGGATACTACGAGCAGTACTTC.